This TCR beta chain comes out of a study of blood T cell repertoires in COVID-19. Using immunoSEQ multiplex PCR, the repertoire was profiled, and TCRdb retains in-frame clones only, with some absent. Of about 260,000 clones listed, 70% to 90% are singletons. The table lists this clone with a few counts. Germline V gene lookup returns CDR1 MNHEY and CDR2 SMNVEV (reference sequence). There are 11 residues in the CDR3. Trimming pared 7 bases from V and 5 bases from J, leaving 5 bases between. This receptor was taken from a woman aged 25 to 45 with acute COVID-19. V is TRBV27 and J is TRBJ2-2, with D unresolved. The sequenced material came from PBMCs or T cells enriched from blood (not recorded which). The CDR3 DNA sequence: TGTGCCAGCAAGAGTACCGGGGAGCTGTTTTTT. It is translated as CASKSTGELFF.